These 2 T cell receptor beta chains came from one sample sequenced in a study of post-analysis software for immune sequencing data. Built from TCR beta cDNA, the libraries had unique molecular identifiers in them. In TCRdb, the PCR reads were re-called with MiXCR into one record per CDR3 protein. Found here are about 460,000 distinct CDR3 sequences, under 55% of them singletons; the top ten hold around 10%. Study observations and caveats: Five or six TRBV segments, TRBV5-6, TRBV5-1 and TRBV20-1 among them, were found more frequent in patients than controls.

These receptors have no known antigen. Sequenced input: blood. The source of these receptors is a girl between 5 and 17 years old with multiple sclerosis.

The chain combines TRBV6-5 with TRBJ2-3; a weak D match, TRBD2 (6 bases). The length of the CDR3 is 15 residues. Germline CDR1 is MNHEY and CDR2 is SVGAGI. Trimming cost V 6 bases and J 2 bases, with 15 bases left between them. The CDR3 sequence is CASSTSGLSTDTQYF. For the CDR3, the DNA is TGTGCCAGCAGCACCTCCGGACTATCCACAGATACGCAGTATTTT.

The chain combines TRBV5-1 with TRBJ2-1, with D perhaps TRBD1 (5 bases). Trimming removed 0 bases from V and 8 bases from J, with 9 bases in between. Germline V gene sequence: CDR1 SGHRS, CDR2 YFSETQ. The CDR3 runs to 13 residues. The CDR3 loop is CASSLGQGHEQFF. CDR3 in DNA: TGCGCCAGCAGCTTGGGCCAGGGCCATGAGCAGTTCTTC. Filled out from reference TRBV5-1 and TRBJ2-1, the complete variable domain reads KAGVTQTPRYLIKTRGQQVTLSCSPISGHRSVSWYQQTPGQGLQFLFEYFSETQRNKGNFPGRFSGRQFSNSRSEMNVSTLELGDSALYLCASSLGQGHEQFFGPGTRLTVL.